The rows below give T cell receptor beta chains drawn from one sample of a study of regulatory T cells in long-lasting Graves disease. Using its own MiXCR run on the multiplex PCR reads, TCRdb lists one record per CDR3 protein. The table includes a few hundred thousand distinct CDR3 sequences, 12% detected once. The same data also contributed to another study, on T cells in Graves' hyperthyroidism and ophthalmopathy.

Source: peripheral blood mononuclear cells (PBMCs), taken at new diagnosis, from a patient treated with antithyroid drugs. The receptor source for this set is a woman under 30 with Graves disease. The CDR3 runs from the conserved cysteine through the conserved F or W.

TRBV30,CAWSQDTEAFF
TRBV16,CASQEVAGVPYF
TRBV19,CASSLGPSQETQYF
TRBV9,CASSNSGGGTDTQYF
TRBV7-2,CASSRLAGRETQYF
TRBV2,CASSELPQPQHF
TRBV15,CATSRLSGRMETQYF
TRBV5-1,CASSGGPGLAGRGTQYF
TRBV11-3,CASSPNGYEQYF
TRBV12-3/TRBV12-4,CASSAASGFSEAFF
TRBV6-1,CASSPQPDRVETQYF
TRBV5-6,CASSLYRGMINEQFF
TRBV20-1,CSARGSRHPNTEAFF